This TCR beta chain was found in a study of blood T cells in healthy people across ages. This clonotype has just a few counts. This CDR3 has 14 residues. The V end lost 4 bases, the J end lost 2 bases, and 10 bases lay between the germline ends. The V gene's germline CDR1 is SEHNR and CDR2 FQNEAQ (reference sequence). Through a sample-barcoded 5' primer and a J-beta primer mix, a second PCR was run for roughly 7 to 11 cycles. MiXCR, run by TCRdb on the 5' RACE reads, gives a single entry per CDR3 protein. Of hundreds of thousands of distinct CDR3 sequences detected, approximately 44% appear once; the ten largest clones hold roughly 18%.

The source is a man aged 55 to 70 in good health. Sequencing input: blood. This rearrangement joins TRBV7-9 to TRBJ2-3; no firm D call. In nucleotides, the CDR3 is TGTGCCAGCAGCTATAACTTGATCACAGATACGCAGTATTTT. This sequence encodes CASSYNLITDTQYF.